Listed below are T cell receptor beta chains from one sample, sequenced in a study of beta chain features in type 1 diabetes. Sequencing used immunoSEQ multiplex PCR; TCRdb keeps in-frame clones, though not all of them. The sample carries about 150,000 clones, approximately 8.7% recorded once. Sequenced sample: central memory CD4+ T cells from blood. Receptor source: a woman younger than 45 with type 1 diabetes. The CDR3 runs from the conserved cysteine through the conserved F or W. Each record gives: V gene, J gene, D gene, clone size, CDR3 DNA, CDR3 protein. D genes are given only for firm matches. Only some rows state a clone size, as once, few, many or a class for expanded clones.

TRBV2	TRBJ1-1	TRBD1	-	TGTGCCAGCAGTGAACAGGGGGCTGAAGCTTTCTTT	CASSEQGAEAFF
TRBV30	TRBJ2-1	-	-	TGTGCCTGGAGTGTAAACAACAATGAGCAGTTCTTC	CAWSVNNNEQFF
TRBV30	TRBJ1-2	-	few	TGTGCCTGGAGTTTGGGCCCACGGAGCTACACCTTC	CAWSLGPRSYTF
TRBV28	TRBJ1-1	TRBD1	few	TGTGCCAGCAACGGACAGGTCGATGGCGCTGAAGCTTTCTTT	CASNGQVDGAEAFF
TRBV30	TRBJ1-4	TRBD1	-	TGTGCCTGGAGTGGGCCGGGACAGACGAATGAAAAACTGTTTTTT	CAWSGPGQTNEKLFF
TRBV25-1	TRBJ2-3	TRBD1	-	TGTGCCAGTCGAGGGGGCTCGGGCACAGATACGCAGTATTTT	CASRGGSGTDTQYF
TRBV7-9	TRBJ2-7	TRBD2	few	TGTGCCAGCAGCCCCCTTGGTAATAGCGGGCCCTCCTACGAGCAGTACTTC	CASSPLGNSGPSYEQYF
TRBV30	TRBJ1-1	-	few	TGTGCCTGGAGGATGCCAGGGGCTGAAGCTTTCTTT	CAWRMPGAEAFF
TRBV9	TRBJ2-7	-	few	TGTGCCAGCAGCGTAGCTCCCGGCAGGACCTACGAGCAGTACTTC	CASSVAPGRTYEQYF
TRBV2	TRBJ2-2	-	-	TGTGCCAGCAATCTGGGGGGAGTCGCCGGGGAGCTGTTTTTT	CASNLGGVAGELFF
TRBV27	TRBJ2-7	TRBD1	-	TGTGCCAGCAGTAATAGGACAGGGAGCCACGAGCAGTACTTC	CASSNRTGSHEQYF
TRBV30	TRBJ1-1	TRBD1	few	TGTGCCTGGAGGAGGGGGCTGGACACTGAAGCTTTCTTT	CAWRRGLDTEAFF
TRBV5-4	TRBJ1-1	-	-	TGTGCCAGCAGCTTGGCCGGGAACACTGAAGCTTTCTTT	CASSLAGNTEAFF
TRBV19	TRBJ2-3	-	-	TGTGCCAGTAGACGAGGGCCAAGCACAGATACGCAGTATTTT	CASRRGPSTDTQYF
TRBV19	TRBJ2-2	-	-	TGTGCCAGCACAGGGCACACCGGGGAGCTGTTTTTT	CASTGHTGELFF
TRBV7-2	TRBJ2-2	-	-	TGTGCCAGCAGCTTAGAATCGACTACCACCGGGGAGCTGTTTTTT	CASSLESTTTGELFF
TRBV18	TRBJ1-2	TRBD1	few	TGTGCCAGCTCACCACGGCAGGGGGTGAACGATAACTATGGCTACACCTTC	CASSPRQGVNDNYGYTF
TRBV7-2	TRBJ2-3	-	once	TGTGCCAGCAGCTTAGGGGGGCTGCCGTGGGATACGCAGTATTTT	CASSLGGLPWDTQYF
TRBV28	TRBJ2-7	TRBD1	-	TGTGCCAGCAGTTTACCGACAGGGGGCTCCTACGAGCAGTACTTC	CASSLPTGGSYEQYF
TRBV18	TRBJ1-2	-	-	TGTGCCAGCTCACCGACGGGCGGGGAGTCTGGCTACACCTTC	CASSPTGGESGYTF
TRBV27	TRBJ2-4	-	few	TGTGCCAGCAGTTTCACGGGAAGTAACATTCAGTACTTC	CASSFTGSNIQYF
TRBV18	TRBJ1-1	TRBD1	few	TGTGCCAGCTCACCACCGGGACAGGGGTCCGGAAATACTGAAGCTTTCTTT	CASSPPGQGSGNTEAFF
TRBV18	TRBJ1-2	TRBD1	-	TGTGCCAGCTCACCAGGACAGGGAACCCGAGCAGATAACTATGGCTACACCTTC	CASSPGQGTRADNYGYTF
TRBV9	TRBJ2-3	TRBD2	-	TGTGCCAGCAACTGGGGACTAGCGGACGCTAGCACAGATACGCAGTATTTT	CASNWGLADASTDTQYF
TRBV18	TRBJ2-1	-	-	TGTGCCAGCTCACCAAGTCAGCAGGGCTCGGATGAGCAGTTCTTC	CASSPSQQGSDEQFF
TRBV9	TRBJ2-5	TRBD2	-	TGTGCCAGCAGCGTAGGCCTCGGGAGGGAGACCCAGTACTTC	CASSVGLGRETQYF
TRBV5-5	TRBJ1-4	-	-	TGTGCCAGCAGTAACAGGCCAACGAATGAAAAACTGTTTTTT	CASSNRPTNEKLFF
TRBV28	TRBJ2-5	-	-	TGTGCCAGCAGTTACCTAGGGGCAGAGACCCAGTACTTC	CASSYLGAETQYF
TRBV28	TRBJ2-3	-	-	TGTGCCAGCAGTTTCGGGATGGCAGACACAGATACGCAGTATTTT	CASSFGMADTDTQYF
TRBV28	TRBJ1-2	-	few	TGTGCCAGCAGTTTAATCGGGGATCTATCCTCCTATGGCTACACCTTC	CASSLIGDLSSYGYTF
TRBV30	TRBJ2-3	-	few	TGTGCCTGGAAAGGACAAAGGTACACAGATACGCAGTATTTT	CAWKGQRYTDTQYF
TRBV12-5	TRBJ2-1	-	few	TGTGCTAGCCGGGAGAGTGCCTACAATGAGCAGTTCTTC	CASRESAYNEQFF
TRBV19	TRBJ2-7	-	-	TGTGCCAGTAGTGAGGACAGATCCTACGAGCAGTACTTC	CASSEDRSYEQYF
TRBV7-6	TRBJ2-5	-	few	TGTGCCAGCAGCGACCTAGGAGAGACCCAGTACTTC	CASSDLGETQYF
TRBV18	TRBJ2-1	TRBD2	-	TGTGCCAGCTCACCGGCCGGTGTCGGGACTAGGGCTCACAGCTCCTACAATGAGCAGTTCTTC	CASSPAGVGTRAHSSYNEQFF
TRBV5-4	TRBJ1-4	TRBD1	-	TGTGCCAGCAGCCAAGTGGGACAGGGGGAGACAACTAATGAAAAACTGTTTTTT	CASSQVGQGETTNEKLFF
TRBV15	TRBJ1-1	-	few	TGTGCCACCAGCCGAAGGGACTTCTTGAACACTGAAGCTTTCTTT	CATSRRDFLNTEAFF
TRBV6-5	TRBJ1-2	TRBD1	-	TGTGCCAGCAGCCAGACAGGGGGCTATGGCTACACCTTC	CASSQTGGYGYTF
TRBV11-2	TRBJ1-2	TRBD1	few	TGTGCCAGCAGCAGAACAGGGGGCGATGGCTACACCTTC	CASSRTGGDGYTF
TRBV7-9	TRBJ2-7	TRBD2	-	TGTGCCAGCAGCTTGGGCGCGGGAGGAAGCGAGCAGTACTTC	CASSLGAGGSEQYF
TRBV30	TRBJ1-2	-	few	TGTGCCTGGAGTGTACAGGGTGGCTGGGATGGCTACACCTTC	CAWSVQGGWDGYTF
TRBV9	TRBJ1-2	-	-	TGTGCCAGCAGTGAGGGACAAAAGGGCTACACCTTC	CASSEGQKGYTF
TRBV30	TRBJ1-2	TRBD1	few	TGTGCCTGGCGGCGGGGACAGGACTTCCCGGCGGGTACCTTC	CAWRRGQDFPAGTF
TRBV2	TRBJ1-1	-	few	TGTGCCAGCAGTGGTAGGACAGAAGGGGAAGCTTTCTTT	CASSGRTEGEAFF
TRBV7-2	TRBJ2-5	-	few	TGTGCCAGCAGCTTAGCTAGCCAAGAGACCCAGTACTTC	CASSLASQETQYF
TRBV19	TRBJ1-5	TRBD1	few	TGTGCCAGTAGTATAGGTAGGGCAGGGGGACATCAGCCCCAGCATTTT	CASSIGRAGGHQPQHF
TRBV5-1	TRBJ1-2	-	-	TGCGCCAGCAGCTTGGGACAGAACTATGGCTACACCTTC	CASSLGQNYGYTF
TRBV5-6	TRBJ2-3	TRBD2	-	TGTGCCAGCAGCACAGGACTAGCGGGAGTGATCGATACGCAGTATTTT	CASSTGLAGVIDTQYF
TRBV7-9	TRBJ1-5	-	-	TGTGCCAGCAGCTCCGGGTTCAATCAGCCCCAGCATTTT	CASSSGFNQPQHF
TRBV27	TRBJ1-5	-	-	TGTGCCAGCAGTTTATGGGGCAGGGGTAGCAATCAGCCCCAGCATTTT	CASSLWGRGSNQPQHF
TRBV19	TRBJ2-5	-	-	TGTGCCAGTAGTCCCCTTTATCTAGTGGAGACCCAGTACTTC	CASSPLYLVETQYF
TRBV6-4	TRBJ1-5	TRBD1	many	TGTGCCAGCAGTGGCAGGGGGAGCAATCAGCCCCAGCATTTT	CASSGRGSNQPQHF